One T cell receptor (beta chain) is described in this entry. In its sample, this clonotype was seen a few times. It has no known antigen specificity. No qualities accompany the bases; no much larger clone lies one base away. The entry originates in a study of molecular identifiers for immune sequencing clone quantification (dated by TCRdb to the late 2010s). For the wider study: In a replicate experiment, RNA from around 20,000 or 100,000 naive CD8 T cells was split into five aliquots, four of which were sequenced. The study was a methods study using CD8 T cells to benchmark molecular-identifier clustering-based TCR repertoire sequencing (MIDCIRS) and TCR RNA copy counting. Broad study findings and their caveats: The naive libraries included spiked-in Jurkat TCR RNA (10 copies' worth), and this Jurkat TCR RNA is not part of the donor repertoire. Modeling estimated about three recovered TCR RNA copies per cell, compared with about 10 by digital PCR, which implies about 30% capture efficiency. In CMV-specific effector cells, clones with more than 20 RNA copies contained over 98% of molecules, whereas in naive cells such clones contained under 1% of molecules. When barcode sub-clustering was omitted, TCR diversity was inflated by chimeric consensus sequences, with chimeras reaching as high as 47%. Spiked-in Jurkat TCR RNA equivalent to a single cell was reported to be detectable even among some 910,000 naive CD8 T cells. The sizes of highly expanded clones could end up underestimated when identical TCR molecules share a barcode.

Libraries came from PCR. Sequencing was performed on a NextSeq 500. Bulk TCR libraries were prepared as previously described, using TCR primers listed in Table S5. The Qiagen AllPrep DNA/RNA kit was used to purify total RNA. Before any analysis, reads coming from multiple sequencing runs of the same library were combined into one pool. The original methods were these. Reads were retained only if their TCR constant sequence matched exactly, and those retained reads were trimmed to 150 nt and grouped according to their 12-nt molecular barcodes. Reads inside each barcode group were sub-clustered using a 15% Levenshtein threshold, and a quality-weighted consensus sequence was constructed for each RNA molecule. Non-functional sequences were excluded, and lower-count sequences lying one edit away from another sequence were also excluded. On the basis of fitting two negative binomial distributions, barcode sub-clusters with fewer than 20% of the maximum read count were discarded. Using fastp at Q25 and MiXCR, TCRdb reprocessed the public reads and kept productive beta chains. Rows matching on CDR3 protein sequence are summarized as one entry with the most common DNA and genes. The V and J calls shown here were made by TCRdb, not taken from the authors' results. For this sample the table gives approximately 7,800 distinct CDR3 sequences, of which 35% were detected only once. About 7% of the sample is taken by the ten largest.

The CDR3, cysteine through phenylalanine, is 15 amino acids long. The CDR3 DNA has 45 bases and is translated from base 1. In the germline V gene (reference sequence), CDR1 corresponds to MNHEY and CDR2 to SMNVEV. V and J lose 3 bases and 1 base, and a span of 10 bases separates them. Libraries of naive CD8 T cells were generated from roughly 18,000 to 920,000 sorted cells, with 10%, 30% or 50% of the purified RNA used. Naive CD8 T cells were FACS-sorted as CD8+CD4-CCR7+CD45RA+ on a BD FACSAria II into RLT Plus buffer. To test detection sensitivity, Jurkat RNA equal to around 11 TCR copies was added to samples of about 20,000-1,100,000 naive CD8 T cells. CD8 T cells were enriched using RosetteSep CD8+ T Cell Enrichment Cocktail and Ficoll-Paque, and the enriched cells then underwent ACK red cell lysis.

Sequencing was carried out using naive CD8+ T cells from blood, with Jurkat cell RNA spiked in. The cell subset or site label of this sample denotes: FACS-sorted CD8+CD4-CCR7+CD45RA+ naive T cells. This TCR came from a human donor in good health. Some libraries in this study had Jurkat cell RNA spiked in. Recombination linked TRBV27 to TRBJ2-4; the D gene is not confidently resolved. The CDR3 here reads CASSFLEQAKNIQYF. The nucleotide sequence reads TGTGCCAGCAGTTTTTTGGAGCAGGCCAAAAACATTCAGTACTTC.